Following are 4 T cell receptor beta chains from one sample sequenced in a study of shared clonotypes between healthy human individuals. Measured with immunoSEQ multiplex PCR; TCRdb has only the in-frame clones, and not every one. Of about 96,000 clones listed, around 47% were seen once; the top ten hold around 15%. Sequences were obtained from PBMCs. The source of these receptors is a middle-aged woman in good health. Some clones in this sample may be carry-over from other donors' samples.

The table lists this clone with a count of one. The J gene is TRBJ1-2, the V gene TRBV28; D is undetermined. Germline V gene data show CDR1 as MDHEN and CDR2 as SYDVKM. CDR3 size: 10 residues. The V end lost 10 bases, the J end lost 5 bases, and 8 bases lay between the germline ends. This chain's CDR3 is CATQRYGYTF. The DNA of the CDR3 is TGTGCCACCCAGAGATATGGCTACACCTTC.

This clone was counted ten times or more. The rearrangement links TRBV7-8 to TRBJ2-7; D gene unclear. The length of the CDR3 is 13 residues. V was shortened by 1 base and J by 7 bases, with 11 bases between the two germline ends. From germline, CDR1 is SGHVS and CDR2 FQNEAQ. CDR3 DNA: TGTGCCAGCAGCTTAGGACCGGTCGGGGAGCAGTACTTC. Residues: CASSLGPVGEQYF.

The V gene is TRBV28, the J gene TRBJ2-7, with D possibly being TRBD2 (5 bases). V dropped 7 bases and J dropped 1 base, with 20 bases sitting between them. This CDR3 spans 16 amino acids. The germline gives CDR1 MDHEN, CDR2 SYDVKM. The CDR3 region has the DNA TGTGCCAGCACGAGCGGAGCGGCATGGGGTTCCTACGAGCAGTACTTC. Encoded protein: CASTSGAAWGSYEQYF.

The chain has TRBV30 and TRBJ1-1; 10 bases align to TRBD1. Germline V lookup: CDR1 GTSNPN, CDR2 SVGIG (reference sequence). The CDR3 runs 12 residues. V dropped 6 bases and J dropped 11; count of bases not matched to a gene: 9. As DNA, the CDR3 is TGTGCCTGTGACAGGGGGCAGCTGGAGGCTTTCTTT. Protein: CACDRGQLEAFF.